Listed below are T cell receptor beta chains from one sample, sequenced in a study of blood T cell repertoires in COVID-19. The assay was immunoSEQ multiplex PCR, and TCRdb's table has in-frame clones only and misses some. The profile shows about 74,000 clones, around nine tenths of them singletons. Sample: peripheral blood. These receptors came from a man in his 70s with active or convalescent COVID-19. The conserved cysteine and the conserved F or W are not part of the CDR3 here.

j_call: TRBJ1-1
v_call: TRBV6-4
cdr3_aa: ASKGAGTEAF

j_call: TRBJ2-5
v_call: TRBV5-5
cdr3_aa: ASSLDRGRVGTQY

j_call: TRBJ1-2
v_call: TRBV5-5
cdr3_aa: ASRSGNYGYT

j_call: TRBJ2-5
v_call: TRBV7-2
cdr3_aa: ASSPGQGERETQY

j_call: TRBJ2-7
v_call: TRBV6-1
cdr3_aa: ASSENKGLAGAVYEQY

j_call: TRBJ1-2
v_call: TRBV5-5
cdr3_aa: ASSLGAHYGYT

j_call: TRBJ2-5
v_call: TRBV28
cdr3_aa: ASSPPWRGGTQY

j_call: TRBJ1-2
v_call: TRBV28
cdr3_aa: ASSSRSYGYT

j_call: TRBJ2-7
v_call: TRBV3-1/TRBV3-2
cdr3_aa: ASSQWAGSYEQY

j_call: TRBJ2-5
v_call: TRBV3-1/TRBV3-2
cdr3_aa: ASSQQTSLETQY